These 8 T cell receptor beta chains share one sample of origin, sequenced in a study of identical twins. In TCRdb, the 5' RACE reads were re-called with MiXCR into one record per CDR3 protein. The repertoire includes around 490,000 distinct CDR3 sequences, approximately 16% of them detected once, and 0.35% to 0.45% sits in the top ten. These sequences were also reported in another study, on yellow fever vaccine responses in identical twins.

Sequenced sample: CD4+ T cells sorted from blood. The receptors originated from a woman between 18 and 30 years old in good health.

This chain joins TRBV20-1 and TRBJ2-7; the D gene could be TRBD1 or TRBD2 (5 bases each). Trimming stripped 2 bases from V and 2 bases from J, with 13 bases between. Germline CDR1 DFQATT, CDR2 SNEGSKA (reference sequence). The CDR3 extends over 14 amino acids. The CDR3 DNA reads as TGCAGTGCTAGAAACCGTGGGACGCCCTACGAGCAGTACTTC. Translation gives CSARNRGTPYEQYF.

The sample holds a few counts of this clonotype. The chain is built from TRBV19 and TRBJ2-5, with 10 bases matching TRBD2. This CDR3 is 15 amino acids long. J gave up 5 bases and V 3 bases, and 6 bases lay outside the gene matches. Germline V gene sequence: CDR1 LNHDA, CDR2 SQIVND (reference sequence). The CDR3 DNA reads TGTGCCAGTAGTATCATCCTAGCGGGGGCGGAGACCCAGTACTTC. This encodes CASSIILAGAETQYF.

V gene TRBV15 combines with J gene TRBJ1-5, with D unresolved. Trimming removed 3 bases from V and 2 bases from J, with 11 bases in between. CDR3 length: 15 residues. Germline V gene sequence: CDR1 LNHNV, CDR2 YYDKDF (reference sequence). CDR3 amino acids: CATSSDGSGNQPQHF. The DNA for the CDR3 is TGTGCCACCAGCAGCGACGGTAGCGGCAATCAGCCCCAGCATTTT.

V and J are TRBV7-2 and TRBJ2-1; D is perhaps TRBD1 (6 bases). CDR1 is SGHTA and CDR2 is FQGNSA in the germline V gene. Trimming removed 5 bases at V and 4 bases at J, with 15 bases between. This CDR3 comprises 15 residues. For the CDR3, the DNA is TGTGCCAGCAGCACTAAGAACAGGGTTTACAATGAGCAGTTCTTC. It translates to CASSTKNRVYNEQFF.

V usage is TRBV28 and J usage is TRBJ2-1, with TRBD2 identical over 11 bases. Looked up from germline, CDR1 is MDHEN and CDR2 is SYDVKM. The CDR3 consists of 16 residues. The ends lost 5 bases at V and 4 bases at J; junction bases unmatched: 7. DNA of the CDR3: TGTGCCAGCAGTAAGGAGACTAGCGGGATATACAATGAGCAGTTCTTC. This sequence encodes CASSKETSGIYNEQFF.

The V call is TRBV20-1, the J call TRBJ2-5; tentatively, D is TRBD2 (5 bases). V gave up 5 bases and J gave up 1 base, with 17 bases separating them. Looked up from germline, CDR1 is DFQATT and CDR2 is SNEGSKA (reference sequence). The CDR3 runs 15 residues. The CDR3 reads CSAEPWTGLQETQYF. CDR3 nucleotides: TGCAGTGCTGAACCGTGGACTGGGCTCCAAGAGACCCAGTACTTC.

The chain has TRBV7-8 and TRBJ2-3; 16 positions agree with TRBD2. The ends lost 2 bases at V and 2 bases at J; junction bases unmatched: 4. CDR1 and CDR2 from the germline V gene are SGHVS and FQNEAQ. The CDR3 is 18 amino acids. CDR3 amino acids: CASSLLGLAGGPTDTQYF. The CDR3 nucleotides read TGTGCCAGCAGCTTACTGGGACTAGCGGGAGGGCCCACAGATACGCAGTATTTT. Full variable domain (remainder filled in from reference TRBV7-8 and TRBJ2-3): GAGVSQSPRYKVAKRGQDVALRCDPISGHVSLFWYQQALGQGPEFLTYFQNEAQLDKSGLPSDRFFAERPEGSVSTLKIQRTQQEDSAVYLCASSLLGLAGGPTDTQYFGPGTRLTVL.

This clonotype was found a few times. CDR3 protein: CASRNFTGSGNTIYF. The CDR3 region has the DNA TGTGCCAGCAGAAACTTCACAGGGTCTGGAAACACCATATATTTT. The chain links TRBV12-3 or TRBV12-4 to TRBJ1-3; perhaps TRBD1 as D (6 bases). The CDR3 extends over 15 amino acids. The germline V and J ends were trimmed by 6 bases and 1 base, with 13 bases remaining between them.